This T cell receptor beta chain originates from a study of cytomegalovirus exposure and HLA in healthy donors. Study overall: HLA-typed donors contributed some 77 million unique TCRs, which were held in an early data release. Study results and limitations: Serostatus for CMV was the only available immune exposure information. Compared with the roughly 670-donor mean, an Asian-associated ancestry cluster reportedly had fewer N-insertions, according to a later analysis.

It was with 60 Vbeta and 13 Jbeta primers that the PCR ran. TCRdb's copy holds only in-frame clones and misses some; the assay was immunoSEQ multiplex PCR. The sample lists some 89,000 clones, roughly 85% occurring once. CDR3 length: 17 residues. Concerning this clone: Its antigen is as yet unknown.

Sequenced: PBMCs. The V call is TRBV21-1, the J call TRBJ2-7; no check of the table's D call, TRBD1, against the DNA was made. TRBV21-1 is noted as a pseudogene. This sequence originates from a man aged 40-55 years in good health and CMV-seropositive. Written as DNA, the CDR3 is TGTGCCAGCAGCAAAGGAAAAAAAGTTGAATGGGCCCACGAGCAGTACTTC. This sequence encodes CASSKGKKVEWAHEQYF.